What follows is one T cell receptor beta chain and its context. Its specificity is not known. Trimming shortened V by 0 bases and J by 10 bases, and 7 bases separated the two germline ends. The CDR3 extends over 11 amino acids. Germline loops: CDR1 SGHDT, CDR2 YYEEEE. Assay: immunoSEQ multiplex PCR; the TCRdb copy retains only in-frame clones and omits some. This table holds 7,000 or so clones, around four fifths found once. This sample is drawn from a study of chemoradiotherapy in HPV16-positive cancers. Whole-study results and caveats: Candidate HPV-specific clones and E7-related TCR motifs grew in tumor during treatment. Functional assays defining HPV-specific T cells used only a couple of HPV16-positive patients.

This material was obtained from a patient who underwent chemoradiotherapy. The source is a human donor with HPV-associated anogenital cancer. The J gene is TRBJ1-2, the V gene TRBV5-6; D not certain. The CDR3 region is CASSLEQIYTF. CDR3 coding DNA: TGTGCCAGCAGCTTGGAACAGATCTACACCTTC. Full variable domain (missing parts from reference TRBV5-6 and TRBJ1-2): DAGVTQSPTHLIKTRGQQVTLRCSPKSGHDTVSWYQQALGQGPQFIFQYYEEEERQRGNFPDRFSGHQFPNYSSELNVNALLLGDSALYLCASSLEQIYTFGSGTRLTVV.